Listed here are 14 T cell receptor beta chains from one sample, sequenced in a study of graft-versus-host responses after intestinal transplantation. TCRdb's copy holds only in-frame clones and misses some; the assay was immunoSEQ multiplex PCR. The sample has approximately 90,000 clones; 88% are singletons. For these receptors, no antigen is known. Specimen: unstimulated CD4+ T cells sorted from spleen or lymph node cells, collected before transplant. The receptors originated from a human donor who was the organ donor for an intestinal transplant.

This clone came up once. The V gene is TRBV7-2, the J gene TRBJ2-3; a weak D match, TRBD2 (5 bases). The V gene lost 11 bases and the J gene lost 2 bases, with 14 bases spanning the gap. The germline V gene encodes CDR1 SGHTA and CDR2 FQGNSA. The CDR3 is 13 residues long. The CDR3: CAGTSGYTDTQYF. The CDR3 DNA sequence: TGTGCCGGAACTTCGGGATACACAGATACGCAGTATTTT.

The chain employs TRBV4-2 and TRBJ2-7, with 9 bases aligning to TRBD2. This CDR3 comprises 16 residues. V shed 2 bases and J 5 bases; nucleotides not matched to a gene: 10. Germline CDR1 and CDR2: LGHNA and YNFKEQ. CDR3 sequence reads: CASSQNLAGVPHEQYF. CDR3 nucleotide sequence: TGTGCCAGCAGCCAAAACTTAGCGGGAGTCCCCCACGAGCAGTACTTC.

This clone showed up just a few times. The chain couples TRBV4-2 to TRBJ1-1; tentative D call: TRBD1 (5 bases). V was cut by 1 base and J by 2 bases, with 11 bases left in between. The CDR3 is made up of 15 amino acids. CDR1 and CDR2 (germline): LGHNA, YNFKEQ. The CDR3 DNA reads as TGTGCCAGCAGCCAAGGGCAGGACACCAACACTGAAGCTTTCTTT. Encoded protein: CASSQGQDTNTEAFF.

The count of this clone is one. This chain joins TRBV7-2 and TRBJ2-5; 11 bases map to TRBD2. The ends lost 4 bases at V and 1 base at J; junction bases unmatched: 2. This CDR3 has 15 residues. CDR1 and CDR2 (germline): SGHTA, FQGNSA. The CDR3 DNA is TGTGCCAGCAGCTGGGGACTAGCGGCCCAAGAGACCCAGTACTTC. Its protein is CASSWGLAAQETQYF.

This clone has only one observation. The rearrangement uses TRBV29-1 and TRBJ2-1; 7 bases agree with TRBD2. After removal of 4 bases from V and 9 bases from J, the junction contained 9 bases not matched to a gene. Germline assignment: CDR1 SQVTM and CDR2 ANQGSEA. This CDR3 contains 13 residues. The CDR3 spells CSVGDYRLGEQFF. The CDR3 DNA sequence: TGCAGCGTTGGGGACTATCGCCTGGGTGAGCAGTTCTTC.

The J gene is TRBJ2-5, the V gene TRBV7-8, with a weak D call TRBD2 (5 bases). V shed 2 bases and J shed 4 bases, with 11 bases lying between them. The length of the CDR3 is 14 residues. Germline values: CDR1 SGHVS, CDR2 FQNEAQ. In nucleotides, the CDR3 is TGTGCCAGCAGCTTAAGTGGTCGGGGAGAGACCCAGTACTTC. Its translation is CASSLSGRGETQYF.

Note on this clone: Mismatch with germline at one junction end may stem from a read error. The sample carries other DNA sequences with the same CDR3. This chain uses TRBV5-4 with TRBJ2-3, with D possibly matching TRBD2 (6 bases). There are 16 residues in the CDR3. In germline, CDR1 is SGHNT, CDR2 YYREEE (reference sequence). In DNA form, the CDR3 reads TGCGCCAGCAGCCCGGGAGCTGCCAACCTTTACGATACGCAGTATTTT. Its translation is CASSPGAANLYDTQYF. Supplemented by reference TRBV5-4 and TRBJ2-3, the full variable domain reads ETGVTQSPTHLIKTRGQQVTLRCSSQSGHNTVSWYQQALGQGPQFIFQYYREEENGRGNFPPRFSGLQFPNYSSELNVNALELDDSALYLCASSPGAANLYDTQYFGPGTRLTVL.

This clone has more than one count but fewer than ten. The chain employs TRBV7-6 and TRBJ1-5, with TRBD1 as a possible D gene (5 bases). V lost 8 bases, J lost 10 bases, and 27 bases lay in between. This CDR3 spans 16 amino acids. CDR1 SGHVS and CDR2 FNYEAQ come from the germline V gene. The CDR3 loop reads CASRVGGGGDLKPQHF. As DNA, the CDR3 is TGTGCCAGCCGCGTTGGTGGGGGGGGTGATTTGAAACCCCAGCATTTT.

About this clone: Sequence at one end of the junction differs from germline and may be a read error. This rearrangement joins TRBV7-7 to TRBJ2-2; 10 bases agree with TRBD1. The CDR3 contains 15 residues. Germline V lookup: CDR1 SSHAT, CDR2 FNYEAQ (reference sequence). CDR3 nucleotide sequence: TGTGCTAGCAGCCGGGACAGGGGGAACACCGGGGAGCTGTTTTTT. Residues: CASSRDRGNTGELFF.

The V gene is TRBV4-3, the J gene TRBJ2-6, with TRBD2 as a possible D gene (6 bases). CDR3 size: 17 residues. V lost 0 bases and J lost 0, with 9 bases in between. CDR1 and CDR2 from the germline V gene are LGHNA and YSLEER. The CDR3 is CASSQDGGNSGANVLTF. The CDR3 DNA sequence: TGCGCCAGCAGCCAAGATGGAGGGAACTCTGGGGCCAACGTCCTGACTTTC.

J is TRBJ2-5 and V is TRBV6-1; tentatively, D is TRBD2 (7 bases). The V gene's germline CDR1 is MNHNS and CDR2 SASEGT. Trimming left V 5 bases short and J 12 bases short, with 19 bases between. The CDR3 loop spans 13 amino acids. DNA of the CDR3: TGTGCCAGCAGTCCAAGTACGGGGGGCAATAAGTACTTC. Translating it yields CASSPSTGGNKYF.

This clone occurred a few times. V gene TRBV6-1 combines with J gene TRBJ1-5; D perhaps matches TRBD1 (6 bases). Germline V gene sequence: CDR1 MNHNS, CDR2 SASEGT. This CDR3 contains 15 residues. The V and J ends lost 5 bases and 1 base respectively, with 12 bases between them. CDR3 residues: CASSRAGQSNQPQHF. The CDR3 bases are TGTGCCAGCAGTCGGGCTGGACAGAGCAATCAGCCCCAGCATTTT.

The gene calls are TRBV7-2 and TRBJ2-1; 8 bases are shared with TRBD1. The CDR3 is made up of 15 amino acids. Germline V gene sequence: CDR1 SGHTA, CDR2 FQGNSA. Losses at the gene ends were 6 bases for V and 2 bases for J; bases not matched to a gene: 6. CDR3 DNA: TGTGCCAGCAGTTACGACAGGGGTCCCTACAATGAGCAGTTCTTC. Protein sequence: CASSYDRGPYNEQFF.

This chain joins TRBV9 and TRBJ2-7, with D possibly matching TRBD2 (6 bases). CDR1 is SGDLS, CDR2 YYNGEE, per germline. This CDR3 comprises 14 residues. Trimming left V 0 bases short and J 5 bases short, with 12 bases between. CDR3 coding DNA: TGTGCCAGCAGCGTAGGGGGTAGGGAGGACGAGCAGTACTTC. The encoded protein is CASSVGGREDEQYF.